This T cell receptor beta chain emerged from a study of blood T cell repertoires in COVID-19. In the study overall: Acute-phase and convalescent COVID-19 samples originated in the United States, Italy and Spain. The cDNA or gDNA used as material had been derived from T cells, B-cell-depleted T cells, or PBMCs.

V was clipped by 7 bases and J by 4 bases; unmatched bases: 7. The CDR3 runs to 15 residues. Germline V gene sequence: CDR1 SNHLY, CDR2 FYNNEI. Authors' processing steps: The authors estimated nucleated cell counts from reference gene primer amplification. Assay used: immunoSEQ multiplex PCR; TCRdb lists only in-frame clones, some missing. The V and J calls and the clone size are those of that table, but D and trimming were determined from the DNA. The sample holds 120,000 or so clones, 82% seen once. The sequence was obtained from a woman aged 65 to 85 with acute or convalescent COVID-19. The material sequenced was peripheral blood. The chain combines TRBV2 with TRBJ1-5; 10 bases align to TRBD1. DNA of the CDR3: TGTGCCAGCATGGATAGGACAGGGGGGAATCAGCCCCAGCATTTT. Encoded protein: CASMDRTGGNQPQHF.